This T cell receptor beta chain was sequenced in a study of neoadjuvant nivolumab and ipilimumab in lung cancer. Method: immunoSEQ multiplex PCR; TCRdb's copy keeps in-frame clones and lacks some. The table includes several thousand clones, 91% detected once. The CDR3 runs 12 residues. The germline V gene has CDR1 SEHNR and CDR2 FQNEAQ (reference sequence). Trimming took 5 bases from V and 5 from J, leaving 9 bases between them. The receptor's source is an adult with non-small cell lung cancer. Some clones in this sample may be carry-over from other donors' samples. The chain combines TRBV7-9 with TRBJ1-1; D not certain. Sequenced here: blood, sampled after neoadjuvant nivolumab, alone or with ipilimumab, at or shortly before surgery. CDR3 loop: CASSPESTEAFF. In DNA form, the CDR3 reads TGTGCCAGCAGCCCCGAGAGTACTGAAGCTTTCTTT.